Below are 14 T cell receptor beta chains sequenced from a single sample in a study of human T cells and chemical hapten exposure. Documented time point: patch test 2, 6 weeks after DPC sensitization. Treatment given: therapeutic diphenylcyclopropenone sensitization with weekly scalp DPC. TCRdb redid the calling of the RACE reads with MiXCR, one entry per CDR3 protein. The table has approximately 97,000 distinct CDR3 sequences, about 10% seen once; the top ten hold approximately 3.4%. This material consisted of whole blood, taken in connection with sensitization to the hapten diphenylcyclopropenone (DPC). Receptors originate from a middle-aged woman with alopecia areata. Some clones in this sample may be carry-over from other donors' samples.

The sample holds many counts of this clonotype. CDR3 DNA sequence: TGTGCCAGCAGTTTAAGGGGCCGGGGTTTTGGGCAGTACTTC. Amino acids: CASSLRGRGFGQYF. The rearrangement links TRBV12-3 or TRBV12-4 to TRBJ2-7; D may correspond to TRBD1 or TRBD2 (5 bases each). The CDR3 has 14 residues. Trimming cost V 2 bases and J 9 bases, with 17 bases left between them.

This clonotype was seen a few times. This rearrangement joins TRBV7-9 to TRBJ2-1; D is ambiguous. CDR1 is SEHNR and CDR2 is FQNEAQ in the germline V gene (reference sequence). This CDR3 is 13 amino acids long. V was trimmed by 5 bases and J by 7 bases, leaving 12 bases between them. The CDR3 bases are TGTGCCAGCAGCCTGGTTGCGACGAATGAGCAGTTCTTC. Amino acids: CASSLVATNEQFF.

The gene calls are TRBV30 and TRBJ1-1; unclear D gene. Germline V gene sequence: CDR1 GTSNPN, CDR2 SVGIG (reference sequence). This CDR3 region has 12 residues. V lost 0 bases and J lost 1, with 3 bases in between. The CDR3 region is CAWSVGNTEAFF. Written as DNA, the CDR3 is TGTGCCTGGAGTGTGGGGAACACTGAAGCTTTCTTT. The full variable domain, with the rest looked up from reference TRBV30 and TRBJ1-1, is SQTIHQWPATLVQPVGSPLSLECTVEGTSNPNLYWYRQAAGRGLQLLFYSVGIGQISSEVPQNLSASRPQDRQFILSSKKLLLSDSGFYLCAWSVGNTEAFFGQGTRLTVV.

This clonotype was observed at least ten times. V usage is TRBV11-3 and J usage is TRBJ2-1; tentatively, D is TRBD1 or TRBD2 (5 bases each). The ends were cut back, 5 bases at V and 8 bases at J, with 16 bases in the middle. The length of the CDR3 is 14 residues. Germline assignment: CDR1 SGHNT and CDR2 YENEEA. DNA for the CDR3: TGTGCCAGCAGCGGCCGGGACCTGGGCGATGAGCAGTTCTTC. Translated: CASSGRDLGDEQFF.

This clonotype showed up just a few times. The V and J genes are TRBV9 and TRBJ2-5; D might be TRBD2 (5 bases). CDR1 is SGDLS, CDR2 YYNGEE, per germline. The CDR3 covers 14 residues. Trimming removed 1 base at V and 1 base at J, with 8 bases between. The CDR3 region has the DNA TGTGCCAGCAGCGTATCTAGCACCCAAGAGACCCAGTACTTC. It encodes CASSVSSTQETQYF.

A remark on this clonotype: The CDR3 carries no conserved terminal phenylalanine or tryptophan, so it likely arises from a read error. The DNA of the CDR3 is TGTGCCAGCAGCGACAGCCTCCGGGACGGGAACACTGAAGCTTTCTGT. This gives the protein CASSDSLRDGNTEAFC. The chain links TRBV25-1 to TRBJ1-1; D is possibly TRBD1 (5 bases). The V gene's germline CDR1 is MGHDK and CDR2 SYGVNS. V lost 6 bases and J lost 1, with 18 bases in between. CDR3 size: 16 residues.

This clonotype showed up many times. The chain is built from TRBV6-5 and TRBJ1-4; the D gene is possibly TRBD1 (5 bases). CDR1 and CDR2 (germline): MNHEY, SVGAGI. CDR3 size: 11 residues. The germline V and J ends were trimmed by 7 bases and 8 bases, with 8 bases remaining between them. CDR3 DNA sequence: TGTGCCAGCACCGCAGGGGAAAAACTGTTTTTT. As protein: CASTAGEKLFF.

A few counts support this clonotype. The chain links TRBV12-3 or TRBV12-4 to TRBJ1-3; no clear D gene. The V end lost 5 bases, the J end lost 0 bases, and 11 bases lay between the germline ends. The CDR3 runs to 15 residues. CDR3 coding DNA: TGTGCCAGCAGTCCCGACCAGAGCTCTGGAAACACCATATATTTT. This encodes CASSPDQSSGNTIYF.

The genes are TRBV6-5 and TRBJ1-1; TRBD1 matches at 8 bases. The CDR3 has 16 residues. Germline CDR1 reads MNHEY; CDR2 reads SVGAGI. The V and J ends lost 1 base and 3 bases, in that order; junction bases with no gene match: 7. DNA of the CDR3: TGTGCCAGCAGTTACTGGGCGGGACAGGCCTACACTGAAGCTTTCTTT. Amino acid sequence: CASSYWAGQAYTEAFF.

This clonotype was picked up a small number of times. CDR3 amino acids: CASSSTPGQGAHEQYF. For the CDR3, the DNA is TGTGCCAGCAGCTCCACCCCGGGACAGGGGGCCCACGAGCAGTACTTC. The gene calls are TRBV28 and TRBJ2-7, with 12 bases fitting TRBD1. The trim removed 6 bases at V and 5 bases at J, leaving 11 bases unmatched. The CDR3 runs to 16 residues. Germline CDR1 MDHEN, CDR2 SYDVKM.

This clonotype was detected many times. The chain recombines TRBV7-2 with TRBJ2-7; 12 positions agree with TRBD2. Germline CDR1 is SGHTA and CDR2 is FQGNSA. The CDR3 sequence is 15 residues long. The V gene end was trimmed by 6 bases and the J gene end by 4 bases; junction bases not matched to a gene: 7. CDR3 region: CASSMTSGSIYEQYF. The CDR3 DNA sequence: TGTGCCAGCAGTATGACTAGCGGGAGTATTTACGAGCAGTACTTC.

This clonotype appeared many times. The rearrangement links TRBV7-8 to TRBJ1-1, with TRBD1 identical over 8 bases. This CDR3 comprises 13 residues. CDR1 is SGHVS and CDR2 is FQNEAQ in the germline V gene. Trimming at V came to 5 bases and at J to 5 bases, leaving 4 bases not matched to a gene. This chain's CDR3 is CASSLTGGTEAFF. The CDR3 DNA reads TGTGCCAGCAGCCTAACAGGGGGAACTGAAGCTTTCTTT.

This clonotype was observed at least ten times. The CDR3 here is CASSPLRGGLEPQHF. The DNA of the CDR3 is TGTGCCAGCAGTCCCCTGCGGGGGGGCCTTGAGCCCCAGCATTTT. The V gene is TRBV28, the J gene TRBJ1-5, with D perhaps TRBD1 (6 bases). V dropped 5 bases and J dropped 8 bases, with 19 bases sitting between them. The CDR3 length is 15 residues. CDR1 is MDHEN and CDR2 is SYDVKM in the germline V gene. Full variable domain (remainder filled in from reference TRBV28 and TRBJ1-5): DVKVTQSSRYLVKRTGEKVFLECVQDMDHENMFWYRQDPGLGLRLIYFSYDVKMKEKGDIPEGYSVSREKKERFSLILESASTNQTSMYLCASSPLRGGLEPQHFGDGTRLSIL.

This clonotype was observed a handful of times. V gene TRBV7-9 combines with J gene TRBJ2-1, with TRBD2 identical over 11 bases. The CDR3 runs to 16 residues. CDR1 and CDR2 (germline): SEHNR, FQNEAQ (reference sequence). V was pared by 6 bases and J by 8 bases, with 12 bases of the junction left unmatched. This CDR3 is CASRLAGGPRTHEQFF. The CDR3 coding sequence is TGTGCCAGCAGGCTAGCGGGAGGCCCCAGGACCCATGAGCAGTTCTTC.